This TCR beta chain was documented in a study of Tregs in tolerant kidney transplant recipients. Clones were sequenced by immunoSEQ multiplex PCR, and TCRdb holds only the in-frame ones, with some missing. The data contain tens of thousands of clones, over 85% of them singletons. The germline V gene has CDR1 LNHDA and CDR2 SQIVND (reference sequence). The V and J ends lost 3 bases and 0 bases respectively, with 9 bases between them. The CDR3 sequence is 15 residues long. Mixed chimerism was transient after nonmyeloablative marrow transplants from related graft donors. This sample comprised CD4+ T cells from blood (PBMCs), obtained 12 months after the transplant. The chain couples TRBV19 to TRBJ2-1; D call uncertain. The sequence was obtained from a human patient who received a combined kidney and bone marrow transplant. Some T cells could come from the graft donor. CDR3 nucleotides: TGTGCCAGTAGTATTCCACGGAGCTCCTACAATGAGCAGTTCTTC. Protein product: CASSIPRSSYNEQFF.